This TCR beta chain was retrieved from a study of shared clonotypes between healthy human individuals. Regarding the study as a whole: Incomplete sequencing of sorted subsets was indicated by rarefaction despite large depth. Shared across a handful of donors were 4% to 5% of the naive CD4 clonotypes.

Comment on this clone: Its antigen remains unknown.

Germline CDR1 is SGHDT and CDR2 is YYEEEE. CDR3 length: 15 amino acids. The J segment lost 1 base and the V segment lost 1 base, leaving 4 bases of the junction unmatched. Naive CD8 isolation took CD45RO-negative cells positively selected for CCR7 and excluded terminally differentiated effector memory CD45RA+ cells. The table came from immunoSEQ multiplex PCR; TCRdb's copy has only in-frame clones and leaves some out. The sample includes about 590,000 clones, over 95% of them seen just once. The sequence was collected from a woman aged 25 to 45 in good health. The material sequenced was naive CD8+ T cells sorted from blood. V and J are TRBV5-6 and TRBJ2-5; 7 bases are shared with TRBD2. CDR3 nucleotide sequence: TGTGCCAGCAGCTTGCCTAGCGGAGGCCAAGAGACCCAGTACTTC. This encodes CASSLPSGGQETQYF.